The 18 T cell receptor beta chains presented below share a single source sample, sequenced in a study of blood T cells in healthy people across ages. Alongside a J-beta primer mix, a sample-barcoded 5' primer served in a second PCR lasting roughly 7 to 11 cycles. TCRdb reprocessed the 5' RACE reads via MiXCR and lists one record per CDR3 protein. The sample consists of 650,000 to 800,000 distinct CDR3 sequences, roughly 44% of them appearing once. The sequenced sample was blood. These receptors originate from a man in his 60s in good health.

There are a few counts of this clonotype. The chain recombines TRBV6-1 with TRBJ2-3; D remains ambiguous. V lost 6 bases and J lost 2, with 6 bases in between. This CDR3 is built from 12 residues. The V gene's germline CDR1 is MNHNS and CDR2 SASEGT. CDR3 sequence reads: CASSDTTDTQYF. The CDR3 bases are TGTGCCAGCAGCGACACCACAGATACGCAGTATTTT.

This clonotype was counted only a few times. The genes are TRBV29-1 and TRBJ2-3; D remains unclear. The CDR3 is made up of 14 amino acids. The V end lost 4 bases, the J end lost 0 bases, and 11 bases lay between the germline ends. Germline values: CDR1 SQVTM, CDR2 ANQGSEA. The DNA of the CDR3 is TGCAGCGTTGTTTGGGCAGGTAGCACAGATACGCAGTATTTT. Protein product: CSVVWAGSTDTQYF.

The chain combines TRBV7-2 with TRBJ2-4, with 14 bases lining up with TRBD2. The J call could be wrong; TRBJ2-7 is a better fit for the DNA end. The CDR3 loop spans 17 amino acids. Per the germline V gene, CDR1 is SGHTA and CDR2 is FQGNSA. The CDR3 reads CASSYRTSGGQIYEQYF. The CDR3 DNA is TGTGCCAGCAGCTACAGGACTAGCGGGGGGCAAATCTACGAGCAGTACTTC.

The chain combines TRBV5-4 with TRBJ2-5, with 7 bases aligning to TRBD2. V lost 1 base to trimming and J lost 1 base; unmatched junction nucleotides: 4. The CDR3 consists of 15 residues. CDR1 is SGHNT and CDR2 is YYREEE in the germline V gene (reference sequence). The CDR3 nucleotides read TGTGCCAGCAGCTTGCCCCAGCGGGGCCAAGAGACCCAGTACTTC. Its protein product is CASSLPQRGQETQYF.

This clonotype showed up just a few times. The genes are TRBV6-2 or TRBV6-3 and TRBJ2-4; no clear D. The CDR3 totals 14 residues. Germline lookup yields CDR1 MNHEY and CDR2 SVGEGT. Trimming shortened V by 6 bases and J by 0 bases, and 9 bases separated the two germline ends. The CDR3 DNA reads TGTGCCAGCAGCCTAAGTATAGCCAAAAACATTCAGTACTTC. As protein: CASSLSIAKNIQYF.

This clonotype was found a few times. This chain joins TRBV14 and TRBJ2-5; possibly TRBD2 for D (6 bases). CDR3 length equals 14 residues. V shed 4 bases and J shed 0 bases, with 9 bases lying between them. CDR1 and CDR2 (germline): SGHDN, FVKESK. The CDR3 DNA is TGTGCCAGCAGCCGAAGGGACTACCAAGAGACCCAGTACTTC. Its translation: CASSRRDYQETQYF. Complete variable domain (other parts from reference TRBV14 and TRBJ2-5): EAGVTQFPSHSVIEKGQTVTLRCDPISGHDNLYWYRRVMGKEIKFLLHFVKESKQDESGMPNNRFLAERTGGTYSTLKVQPAELEDSGVYFCASSRRDYQETQYFGPGTRLLVL.

The gene calls are TRBV11-2 and TRBJ2-1; TRBD2 agrees at 12 bases. This CDR3 spans 17 amino acids. Germline CDR1 reads SGHAT; CDR2 reads FQNNGV. Trimming took 2 bases from V and 8 from J; bases not matched to a gene: 10. CDR3 DNA: TGTGCCAGCAGCTTAAGGCTAGCGGGGGGGCTTAGCTATGAGCAGTTCTTC. It specifies CASSLRLAGGLSYEQFF.

Comment on this clonotype: The junction departs from the called germline gene at one end, perhaps through a read error. The rearrangement uses TRBV2 and TRBJ2-1; the D gene is possibly TRBD2 (5 bases). CDR3 length equals 14 residues. Germline V lookup: CDR1 SNHLY, CDR2 FYNNEI. The CDR3 coding sequence is TGTACCAGCAGTGGGCTAGCCAGGCACAATGAGCAGTTCTTC. Protein: CTSSGLARHNEQFF. The variable domain in full, with the rest retrieved from reference TRBV2 and TRBJ2-1, is EPEVTQTPSHQVTQMGQEVILRCVPISNHLYFYWYRQILGQKVEFLVSFYNNEISEKSEIFDDQFSVERPDGSNFTLKIRSTKLEDSAMYFCTSSGLARHNEQFFGPGTRLTVL.

The V gene is TRBV3-1, the J gene TRBJ2-5, with TRBD1 matching over 7 bases. V shed 3 bases, J shed 2 bases, and the junction held 3 bases outside the gene matches. The CDR3 has 14 amino acids. From germline, CDR1 is LGHDT and CDR2 YNNKEL (reference sequence). The CDR3 coding sequence is TGTGCCAGCAGCCATGGGGGACAGCAAGAGACCCAGTACTTC. Encoded protein: CASSHGGQQETQYF.

This clonotype was seen more than once but under ten times. The chain is built from TRBV7-2 and TRBJ1-4; D perhaps matches TRBD1 (6 bases). This CDR3 has 18 residues. V was trimmed by 2 bases and J by 0 bases, leaving 16 bases between them. Looked up from germline, CDR1 is SGHTA and CDR2 is FQGNSA. For the CDR3, the DNA is TGTGCCAGCAGCTTACGGGGGCAGGGGCTTGCAACTAATGAAAAACTGTTTTTT. Translating it yields CASSLRGQGLATNEKLFF. Full variable domain (rest looked up from reference TRBV7-2 and TRBJ1-4): GAGVSQSPSNKVTEKGKDVELRCDPISGHTALYWYRQSLGQGLEFLIYFQGNSAPDKSGLPSDRFSAERTGGSVSTLTIQRTQQEDSAVYLCASSLRGQGLATNEKLFFGSGTQLSVL.

This clonotype was detected only a few times. This rearrangement joins TRBV7-2 to TRBJ2-1; 10 bases fit TRBD2. Trimming took 5 bases from V and 7 from J; bases not matched to a gene: 8. Germline CDR1 reads SGHTA; CDR2 reads FQGNSA. The CDR3 has 15 residues. CDR3 loop: CASSGALAGRNEQFF. CDR3 DNA: TGTGCCAGCAGCGGGGCACTAGCGGGGAGGAATGAGCAGTTCTTC.

The chain employs TRBV28 and TRBJ1-6, with a possible D match to TRBD1 (6 bases). The germline V and J ends were trimmed by 10 bases and 5 bases, with 15 bases remaining between them. The CDR3 length is 14 residues. Germline CDR1 reads MDHEN; CDR2 reads SYDVKM. The chain's CDR3 is CATSRGGNNSPLHF. The CDR3 nucleotides are TGTGCCACCTCTAGGGGGGGGAATAATTCACCCCTCCACTTT.

The chain combines TRBV7-9 with TRBJ2-1; TRBD1 aligns across 9 bases. J gave up 12 bases and V 5 bases, and 5 bases lay outside the gene matches. From germline, CDR1 is SEHNR and CDR2 FQNEAQ (reference sequence). The CDR3 covers 12 residues. The CDR3 bases are TGTGCCAGCAGCGCGGGACAGGGAGGGCAGTTCTTC. Translation: CASSAGQGGQFF.

On this clonotype: A read error may account for a junction end that differs from germline. The chain employs TRBV12-3 or TRBV12-4 and TRBJ2-7; D is perhaps TRBD1 (5 bases). The DNA end is a closer match to TRBJ2-5, so the J assignment may be wrong. The CDR3 runs to 14 residues. Here the CDR3 DNA reads TGCGCCAGCAGTTGTAAAGGGGCGATGGAGACCCAGTACTTC. It encodes CASSCKGAMETQYF.

On this clonotype: This may stem from a read error, because a much larger clone lies one nucleotide away. The chain uses TRBV27 and TRBJ2-1; TRBD2 might be the D (5 bases). With 6 bases removed from V and 9 bases from J, the gap between germline ends came to 9 bases. Germline CDR1 MNHEY, CDR2 SMNVEV (reference sequence). CDR3 length: 11 residues. CDR3 protein: CASSPAGEQFF. CDR3 DNA: TGTGCCAGCAGCCCTGCGGGTGAGCAGTTCTTC.

CDR3 in DNA: TGTGCCACCAGCAGGGGAAGACAGCCCTACGAGCAGTACTTC. Amino acid sequence: CATSRGRQPYEQYF. The chain links TRBV15 to TRBJ2-5, with D possibly TRBD1 on 5 matching bases. The better agreement between TRBJ2-7 and the DNA end casts doubt on the J call. This CDR3 spans 14 amino acids. CDR1 LNHNV and CDR2 YYDKDF come from the germline V gene (reference sequence).

V usage is TRBV29-1 and J usage is TRBJ2-7; D is undetermined. The J call may be in error: the DNA end matches TRBJ2-5 better. The CDR3 runs to 11 residues. Germline lookup yields CDR1 SQVTM and CDR2 ANQGSEA. DNA for the CDR3: TGCAGCGATGTTGGGATGGAGACCCAGTACTTC. Translated: CSDVGMETQYF.

The chain links TRBV7-9 to TRBJ2-7; 9 bases line up with TRBD1. The trim removed 1 base at V and 5 bases at J, leaving 9 bases unmatched. The CDR3 loop spans 16 amino acids. Germline V lookup: CDR1 SEHNR, CDR2 FQNEAQ (reference sequence). The CDR3 here is CASSLGQGVTRDEQYF. DNA for the CDR3: TGTGCCAGCAGCTTAGGACAGGGGGTCACTCGGGACGAGCAGTACTTC.